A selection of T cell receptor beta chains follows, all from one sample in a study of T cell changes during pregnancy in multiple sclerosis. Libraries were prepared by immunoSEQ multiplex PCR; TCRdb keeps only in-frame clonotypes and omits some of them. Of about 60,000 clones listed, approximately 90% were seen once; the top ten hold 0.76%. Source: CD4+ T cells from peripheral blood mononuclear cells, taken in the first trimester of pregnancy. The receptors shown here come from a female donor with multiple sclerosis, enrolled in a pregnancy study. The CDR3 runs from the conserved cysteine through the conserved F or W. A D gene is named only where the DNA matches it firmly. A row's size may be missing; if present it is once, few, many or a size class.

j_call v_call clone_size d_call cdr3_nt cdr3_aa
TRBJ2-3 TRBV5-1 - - TGCGCCAGCAGCTGGACTGGGCGGGGCACAGATACGCAGTATTTT CASSWTGRGTDTQYF
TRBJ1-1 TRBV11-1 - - TGTGCCAGCAGTCCGGGGGGCGACGGTGAAGCTTTCTTT CASSPGGDGEAFF
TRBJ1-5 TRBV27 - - TGTGCCAGCAGTTTATCGGCAGGGGGCAATCAGCCCCAGCATTTT CASSLSAGGNQPQHF
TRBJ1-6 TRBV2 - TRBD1 TGTGCCAGCAGTGAAAGGGGGCGGAATTCACCCCTCCACTTT CASSERGRNSPLHF
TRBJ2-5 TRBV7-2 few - TGTGCCAGCAGCCAACTAGTGAGCCCCGCGGAGACCCAGTACTTC CASSQLVSPAETQYF
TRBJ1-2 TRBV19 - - TGTGCCAGTATCCAACGGGGATTTAGGGGCTACACCTTC CASIQRGFRGYTF
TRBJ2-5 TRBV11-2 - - TGTGCCAGCAGCCCTCTGGGAGGAAGGGAGACCCAGTACTTC CASSPLGGRETQYF
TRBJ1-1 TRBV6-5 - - TGTGCCAGCAGTTATAGCCGGGGGAGGATGAACACTGAAGCTTTCTTT CASSYSRGRMNTEAFF
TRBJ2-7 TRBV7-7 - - TGTGCTAGCAGCTTAAGTCTCGGTGGCGAGCAGTACTTC CASSLSLGGEQYF
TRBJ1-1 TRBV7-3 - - TGTGCCAGCAGCCTACTAAACCCCAGGGGTAACACTGAAGCTTTCTTT CASSLLNPRGNTEAFF
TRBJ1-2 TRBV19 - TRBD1 TGTGCCAGTAGTCCTGGGACAGGGAGGAACTATGGCTACACCTTC CASSPGTGRNYGYTF